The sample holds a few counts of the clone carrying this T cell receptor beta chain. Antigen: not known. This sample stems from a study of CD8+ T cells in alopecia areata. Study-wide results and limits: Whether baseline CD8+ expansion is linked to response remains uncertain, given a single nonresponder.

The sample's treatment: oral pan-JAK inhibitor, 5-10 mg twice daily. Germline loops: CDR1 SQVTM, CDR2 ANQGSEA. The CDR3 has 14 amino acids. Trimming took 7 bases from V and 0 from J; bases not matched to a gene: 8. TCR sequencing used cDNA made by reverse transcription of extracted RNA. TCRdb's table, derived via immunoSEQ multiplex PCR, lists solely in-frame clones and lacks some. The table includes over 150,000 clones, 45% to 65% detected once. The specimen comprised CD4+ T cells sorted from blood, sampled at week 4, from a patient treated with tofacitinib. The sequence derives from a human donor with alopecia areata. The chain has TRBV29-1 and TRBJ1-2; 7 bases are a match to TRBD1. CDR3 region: CSALGDRTNYGYTF. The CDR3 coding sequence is TGCAGCGCACTTGGGGACAGAACTAACTATGGCTACACCTTC.